The present TCR beta chain was sequenced within a study of T cells after yellow fever vaccination. Study-wide findings and caveats: A limited proportion of clonotypes was detected within both the CD4 and CD8 compartments.

TCRdb independently ran MiXCR on the 5' RACE reads; one entry per CDR3 protein. The data contain about 85,000 distinct CDR3 sequences, more than 10% of them seen just once; the ten biggest clones take up 20% to 25%. This clonotype was seen a few times. The germline V gene encodes CDR1 MGHRA and CDR2 YSYEKL. The CDR3 runs to 16 residues. Trimming took off 1 base at V and 4 bases at J, with 14 bases between the two ends. Sequencing used CD8+ T cells not binding an NS4B(214-222) dextramer, sorted from PBMCs, obtained 20 to 25 days after the first yellow fever vaccination. This TCR was recovered from a man aged 18 to 30 who received the YFV17D yellow fever vaccine. The rearrangement joins TRBV4-1 to TRBJ1-5, with D tentatively TRBD1 (5 bases). The CDR3 coding sequence is TGCGCCAGCAGCCAAGCCGGACATGGACTTAATCAGCCCCAGCATTTT. Translated, it gives CASSQAGHGLNQPQHF.